Following are 8 T cell receptor beta chains from one sample sequenced in a study of tumor-infiltrating lymphocytes in primary liver carcinoma (dated by TCRdb to about 2017). The sequencer was an Illumina HiSeq 2500. Using a constant-region primer and ProtoScript II reverse transcriptase, TCRbeta-specific cDNA was reverse-transcribed from around 520 ng total RNA. Three nested multiplex PCR rounds, following a slightly modified ARM-PCR procedure, were used to build the TCRbeta libraries. Multiplex TRBV1-TRBV30 forward primers and a Cbeta reverse primer were used in the first two PCR rounds, each of which was run for around 9 cycles. The raw public reads went through TCRdb reprocessing: fastp at Q25, MiXCR clone calling, in-frame beta chains kept. One record per CDR3 amino acid sequence lists the most common genes and DNA. The sample includes about 29,000 distinct CDR3 sequences, with roughly four fifths observed a single time. Under 40% of the sample belongs to the ten largest clones.

Without any cell sorting, total RNA and DNA were co-extracted from 20-30 mg of bulk tissue using the AllPrep DNA/RNA mini kit. Sequenced: liver tumor tissue from sampling region 5. This specimen's cell subset or site label, per the study, means: tumor region T5, tumor centre. Source of these receptors: a man aged 40-55 years with primary liver carcinoma and hepatitis B virus infection.

In the case of this clonotype: A read error may account for a junction end that differs from germline. The rearrangement uses TRBV29-1 and TRBJ2-2; 8 bases fit TRBD2. This CDR3 comprises 14 residues. The germline V gene has CDR1 SQVTM and CDR2 ANQGSEA. The CDR3 spells CSVTLAANTGELSF. The DNA for the CDR3 is TGCAGCGTTACACTAGCGGCTAACACCGGGGAACTGTCTTTT.

Ten or more counts support this clonotype. This CDR3 is missing its conserved last phenylalanine or tryptophan, likely due to a read error. V usage is TRBV5-4 and J usage is TRBJ1-2; 8 bases are shared with TRBD1. The CDR3 runs 14 residues. Germline-derived CDR1 and CDR2 are SGHNT and YYREEE (reference sequence). V lost 4 bases and J lost 5; bases outside the gene matches: 7. The CDR3 DNA is TGTGCCAGCAGCGGGTCGACAGGGGTATATGGCTACACCTCC. Translation: CASSGSTGVYGYTS.

Turning to this clonotype: The CDR3 does not end in the conserved phenylalanine or tryptophan, so this is likely a read error. The genes are TRBV10-3 and TRBJ2-7, with 7 bases matching TRBD1. CDR3 length equals 16 residues. Germline CDR1 reads ENHRY; CDR2 reads SYGVKD. The CDR3 DNA reads TGTGCCATCAGTGAAACCAGACAGGGTTTTCAATACGGGCAGTACATC. Translation: CAISETRQGFQYGQYI.

Many counts were recorded for this clonotype. J is TRBJ2-7 and V is TRBV7-2; no clear D. Trimming cost V 4 bases and J 2 bases, with 12 bases left between them. Germline V lookup: CDR1 SGHTA, CDR2 FQGNSA. CDR3 length: 14 residues. CDR3 region: CASSYYGEAYEQYF. In nucleotides, the CDR3 is TGTGCCAGCAGCTACTATGGGGAAGCCTACGAGCAGTACTTC.

The chain links TRBV6-6 to TRBJ2-7; 7 positions agree with TRBD1. Germline CDR1 is MNHNY and CDR2 is SVGAGI (reference sequence). This CDR3 contains 16 residues. With V trimmed by 10 bases and J by 0 bases, 15 bases remained unmatched. The CDR3 DNA reads TGTGCCAACGGCAAAACGGGACAGACGTTCTCCTACGAGCAGTACTTC. This encodes CANGKTGQTFSYEQYF.

Points on this clonotype: No conserved phenylalanine or tryptophan is present at the end of the CDR3, so a read error is the likely explanation. The DNA is left out, because the CDR3 cannot be placed on it with certainty; the CDR3 is given as TCRdb lists it. The V gene is TRBV6-5, the J gene TRBJ2-2; the table's D call, TRBD1, was not checked against the DNA. Germline V gene sequence: CDR1 MNHEY, CDR2 SVGAGI. The CDR3 contains 14 residues when both ends are counted. This chain's CDR3 is CASKDIRNTGELFS.

Turning to this clonotype: The conserved phenylalanine or tryptophan normally closing the CDR3 is absent here, so this likely arose from a read error. The chain carries TRBV4-2 and TRBJ2-3; TRBD1 or TRBD2 may be the D gene (5 bases each). Germline V gene sequence: CDR1 LGHNA, CDR2 YNFKEQ. The CDR3 extends over 18 amino acids. The CDR3 coding sequence is TGTGCCAGCAGTCAAGTGGCGCTTCTAGCTGGAGCGACAGTTACGCAGTATCTT. The encoded protein is CASSQVALLAGATVTQYL.

The chain combines TRBV29-1 with TRBJ2-5; D gene ambiguous. This CDR3 region has 13 residues. Germline-derived CDR1 and CDR2 are SQVTM and ANQGSEA. V was pared by 7 bases and J by 4 bases, with 16 bases between. This chain's CDR3 is CSGLTQMIETQYF. The DNA of the CDR3 is TGCAGCGGACTCACCCAGATGATAGAGACCCAGTACTTC.